This T cell receptor beta chain was captured in a study of cytomegalovirus exposure and HLA in healthy donors. Study observations and caveats: The study had only CMV serostatus as immune exposure information.

PCR was performed using 60 Vbeta and 13 Jbeta primers. The repertoire was sequenced with immunoSEQ multiplex PCR; TCRdb's copy has only in-frame clones and lacks some. The table has about 250,000 clones, just over 70% seen once; the top ten hold 2% to 2.5%. This clone was detected a few times. Its target is unknown. The receptor was isolated from a female donor in good health and CMV-seronegative. The sample was PBMCs.

In DNA form, the CDR3 reads TGTGCCAGCAGTTTATCGTTCGGACAGGTATTGTACGGCGAGCAGTACTTC. As protein: CASSLSFGQVLYGEQYF. This sequence joins TRBV27 and TRBJ2-7; 7 bases are a match to TRBD1. The CDR3 runs to 17 residues. CDR1 and CDR2 from the germline V gene are MNHEY and SMNVEV (reference sequence). Trimming took 0 bases from V and 6 from J; bases not matched to a gene: 14.